The present TCR beta chain was sequenced within a study of metastatic and nonmetastatic thyroid tumors. MiXCR was used by TCRdb to re-call the PCR reads. The sample has tens of thousands of clones, approximately 19% seen once. No patient received treatment before thyroid surgery. With 6 bases clipped from V and 4 bases from J, the junction kept 8 bases outside the gene matches. The CDR3 loop spans 14 amino acids. In germline, CDR1 is KGHSH, CDR2 LQKENI. This clone was detected ten times or more. The chain recombines TRBV18 with TRBJ2-7; 8 bases match TRBD1. Sequencing input: blood. The receptor comes from a female donor with papillary thyroid cancer or a benign thyroid nodule (not recorded which). Some clones in this sample may be carry-over from other donors' samples. CDR3 coding DNA: TGTGCCAGCTCCCGTCGGACAGGGTTTTACGAGCAGTACTTC. Residues: CASSRRTGFYEQYF.